Detailed here is one T cell receptor (beta chain). Its antigen is unknown. This record belongs to a study of blood T cells in healthy people across ages. The germline V gene encodes CDR1 SGHTA and CDR2 FQGNSA. The CDR3 extends over 12 amino acids. The V gene lost 5 bases and the J gene lost 9 bases, with 12 bases spanning the gap. The use of a sample-barcoded 5' primer and a J-beta primer mix characterized a second PCR of roughly 6 to 12 cycles. TCRdb reprocessed the 5' RACE reads with MiXCR, giving one entry per CDR3 protein. The data hold over a million distinct CDR3 sequences, with around 43% observed a single time. Donation came from healthy Caucasian individuals in Russia who were aged roughly 6 to 95. The authors drew about 9.5 milliliters of peripheral blood from each donor. Notes on the study in general: Compared with aged donors, long-lived donors showed fewer expanded clones, suggesting selection.

What was sequenced was blood. The TCR comes from a woman aged 60-75 years in good health. The V call is TRBV7-2, the J call TRBJ2-3, with a tentative D call TRBD2 (5 bases). The CDR3 region has the DNA TGTGCCAGCAGCACACCGACGGGGACGCAGTATTTT. This encodes CASSTPTGTQYF.